This T cell receptor beta chain was profiled in a study of blood T cell repertoires in COVID-19. Overall study: The United States, Italy and Spain supplied acute and convalescent COVID-19 samples.

The germline V gene has CDR1 SGHTA and CDR2 FQGNSA. With V trimmed by 5 bases and J by 3 bases, 6 bases remained unmatched. This CDR3 comprises 15 residues. The method was immunoSEQ multiplex PCR; TCRdb's version includes in-frame clones alone and lacks a portion of them. The sample lists about 210,000 clones; approximately 90% were seen once. Material for sequencing was peripheral blood. The V and J genes are TRBV7-2 and TRBJ1-4; 7 bases align to TRBD1. The receptor's source is a man between 40 and 49 years old with acute or convalescent COVID-19. CDR3 sequence: CASSPGTVPNEKLFF. In DNA, the CDR3 is TGTGCCAGCAGCCCAGGGACAGTCCCTAATGAAAAACTGTTTTTT.